The clone carrying this TCR beta chain was picked up many times. Its antigen is as yet unknown. The CDR3 covers 12 residues. Germline V CDR1 and CDR2: LNHDA, SQIVND (reference sequence). The ends lost 5 bases at V and 4 bases at J; junction bases unmatched: 1. The data derive from a study of T cells in Graves' hyperthyroidism and ophthalmopathy. Amplification targeted TCR beta CDR3 regions from RNA transcripts. HTBI primers drove first-round RT-PCR of the TCR CDR3. From the multiplex PCR reads, TCRdb called clonotypes with MiXCR, one entry per CDR3 protein. The sample yields 400,000 to 550,000 distinct CDR3 sequences, approximately 15% seen once. Study findings and constraints: In the analysis, a 13 V-J model separated ophthalmopathy from stable hyperthyroidism. Most clonotypes expanded in thyroid above 0.001 were likewise present in blood.

Absent ophthalmopathy progression within 18 months defined stable Graves' hyperthyroidism. Diagnoses used clinical symptoms, serum thyroxine and TRAb, thyroid ultrasound and orbital computed tomography. The rearrangement uses TRBV19 and TRBJ1-2, with 7 bases fitting TRBD1. Material for sequencing was blood. This TCR was sampled from a young woman with Graves' hyperthyroidism. The CDR3, as DNA: TGTGCCAGTAGTGCAGGGGGCTATGGCTACACCTTC. It codes for CASSAGGYGYTF.